This TCR beta chain was documented in a study of blood T cell repertoires in COVID-19 (dated by TCRdb to 2019 to 2021). With regard to the full study: The collaborator samples originated in the United States, Italy and Spain and spanned the acute and convalescent phases of COVID-19. The material from the prospective study consisted of cDNA or gDNA derived from T cells, B-cell-depleted T cells, or PBMCs. Subjects who had been exposed to COVID-19, were actively infected with it, or had recovered from it provided the deeply sampled blood TCRbeta repertoires that made up the dataset. The repertoires were released in a freely available public database intended as a resource for research on the immune response to SARS-CoV-2. Samples came from the ongoing ImmuneRACE study (first 160 participants) plus 1,254 subjects from 6 global collaborators. A de-identified subject ID, COVID-19 status, age in years and sex were almost always included in the sample metadata. Where available, HLA class I and class II types were taken from metadata supplied by the sample provider and were not determined by assay-based typing.

On this clone: It lacks a known antigen. Base qualities are missing; no much larger clone stands one base away.

The immunoSEQ Assay, a bias-controlled multiplex PCR, was used to amplify TCRbeta CDR3 regions from genomic DNA. Per the original workflow: The number of nucleated cells in each sample was estimated from the amplification of reference gene primers within the assay. To quantify the absolute abundance of each unique TCRbeta CDR3 rearrangement, sequence reads were collapsed and filtered. Productive Simpson clonality was computed per sample as the square root of Simpson's diversity index over productive rearrangements. The table comes from immuneACCESS by way of TCRdb, which keeps in-frame sequences with V and J called. Part of the clones is missing from these tables; in studies checked, under half for an unresolved V gene and the rest for unknown reasons. The V and J calls and clone size come from that table; D and trimming were worked out from the DNA. The sample table holds 310,000 or so clones, of which around 83% were seen once. Of the sample, about 1.2% is held by the ten largest clones.

The cysteine opens and the phenylalanine closes a CDR3 of 13 amino acids. Only the CDR3 DNA is retained, 39 bases long and in frame from the first base. CDR1 and CDR2, per the germline V gene (reference sequence), are SEHNR and FQNEAQ. V and J are truncated by 6 bases and 8 bases respectively, leaving an intervening sequence of 16 bases. What the study reported, not specific to this receptor: The quantity of clinical and demographic metadata differed by source and by participant and was supplied without curation.

Collaborating institutions collected whole blood in K2EDTA tubes following their own protocols. For TCRbeta analysis, collaborator samples were shipped as frozen whole blood, as isolated PBMCs, or as DNA extracted from either sample type. The chain was built from TRBV7-9 and TRBJ1-1; the D gene is possibly TRBD1, with 6 bases matching. This receptor was obtained from a woman aged 50 to 60 with acute or convalescent COVID-19. The source material was peripheral blood. The CDR3 loop reads CASSLTQGTEAFF. DNA sequence: TGTGCCAGCAGTCTCACACAGGGCACCGAAGCTTTCTTT.